A single sample is the source of the 20 T cell receptor beta chains below, sequenced in a study of cytomegalovirus exposure and HLA in healthy donors. With 60 Vbeta and 13 Jbeta primers, the PCR was carried out. Clones were sequenced by immunoSEQ multiplex PCR, and TCRdb holds only the in-frame ones, with some missing. The sample has about 160,000 clones; roughly 87% are singletons. The sample consisted of PBMCs. The receptors shown here come from a girl aged 5-17 years in good health and CMV-seropositive.

V usage is TRBV14 and J usage is TRBJ2-3; 14 positions match TRBD2. Trimming removed 4 bases from V and 5 bases from J; junction bases left unmatched: 5. Germline CDR1 is SGHDN and CDR2 is FVKESK. This CDR3 has 16 residues. In nucleotides, the CDR3 is TGTGCCAGCAGCCCGACTAGCGGGGGGGCCGTAGATACGCAGTATTTT. Its protein is CASSPTSGGAVDTQYF.

The J gene is TRBJ2-7, the V gene TRBV11-2; tentative D call: TRBD1 (5 bases). V gave up 4 bases and J gave up 4 bases, with 14 bases separating them. CDR3 size: 14 residues. Germline values: CDR1 SGHAT, CDR2 FQNNGV. The CDR3 DNA sequence: TGTGCCAGCAGCTGGGGCGCCTCGGAATACGAGCAGTACTTC. It translates to CASSWGASEYEQYF.

The chain is built from TRBV15 and TRBJ2-7, with TRBD1 identical over 9 bases. V lost 1 base and J lost 7; bases outside the gene matches: 8. The CDR3 is 15 residues long. Per the germline V gene, CDR1 is LNHNV and CDR2 is YYDKDF (reference sequence). CDR3 coding DNA: TGTGCCACCAGCAGAGGACCAACACAGGGGGCGGAGCAGTACTTC. Amino acid sequence: CATSRGPTQGAEQYF.

The chain couples TRBV25-1 to TRBJ2-7; D gene uncertain. The CDR3 extends over 13 amino acids. The ends were cut back, 7 bases at V and 6 bases at J, with 16 bases in the middle. From germline, CDR1 is MGHDK and CDR2 SYGVNS. CDR3 residues: CASTDRVLGEQYF. CDR3 bases: TGTGCCAGCACGGATCGGGTCCTCGGCGAGCAGTACTTC.

This clone has just a few counts. The chain combines TRBV27 with TRBJ2-4; no reliable D call. This CDR3 region has 15 residues. Trimming pared 4 bases from V and 0 bases from J, leaving 10 bases between. Germline assignment: CDR1 MNHEY and CDR2 SMNVEV (reference sequence). The CDR3 DNA reads TGTGCCAGCAGTTCCGCCTATAGAGCCAAAAACATTCAGTACTTC. Protein: CASSSAYRAKNIQYF.

This clone occurred once. The chain links TRBV6-5 to TRBJ1-1, with D uncertain. The CDR3 has 13 amino acids. Germline V lookup: CDR1 MNHEY, CDR2 SVGAGI. Trimming removed 2 bases at V and 4 bases at J, with 8 bases between. CDR3 amino acids: CASSYGRSTEAFF. Written as DNA, the CDR3 is TGTGCCAGCAGTTACGGGAGGAGCACTGAAGCTTTCTTT.

The chain combines TRBV4-1 with TRBJ2-2; D gene unclear. This CDR3 spans 21 amino acids. CDR1 is MGHRA, CDR2 YSYEKL, per germline. V dropped 0 bases and J dropped 1 base, with 24 bases sitting between them. CDR3 sequence (DNA): TGCGCCAGCAGCCAAGAATTAGGTATGCCTCTACCTCGACTGAACACCGGGGAGCTGTTTTTT. It encodes CASSQELGMPLPRLNTGELFF.

This chain connects TRBV9 to TRBJ1-1, with a weak D call TRBD1 (6 bases). Germline assignment: CDR1 SGDLS and CDR2 YYNGEE. The CDR3 runs 14 residues. V was trimmed by 3 bases and J by 4 bases, leaving 13 bases between them. CDR3: CASSGPGVFTEAFF. CDR3 in DNA: TGTGCCAGCAGCGGTCCAGGGGTTTTCACTGAAGCTTTCTTT.

The DNA of the CDR3 is TGCGCCAGCAGTCAAGAGGGACGGGACAGGGGAGATGAGCAGTTCTTC. Its translation is CASSQEGRDRGDEQFF. The chain uses TRBV23-1 and TRBJ2-1, with 10 bases that match TRBD1. TRBV23-1 has ORF status, its function being uncertain. This CDR3 has 16 residues. V dropped 2 bases and J dropped 8; count of bases not matched to a gene: 9.

The sample holds one count of this clone. The V call is TRBV6-6, the J call TRBJ1-1; 7 nucleotides align to TRBD1. This CDR3 is built from 14 residues. Germline-derived CDR1 and CDR2 are MNHNY and SVGAGI (reference sequence). V lost 11 bases, J lost 0 bases, and 9 bases stayed unmatched. Here the CDR3 reads CAALGQRLNTEAFF. DNA of the CDR3: TGTGCCGCGTTGGGACAGCGATTGAACACTGAAGCTTTCTTT.

This clone was seen a few times. This chain joins TRBV19 and TRBJ1-2, with 12 bases aligning to TRBD1. The CDR3 length is 14 residues. J was trimmed by 8 bases and V by 4 bases; bases with no gene match: 5. Germline values: CDR1 LNHDA, CDR2 SQIVND (reference sequence). In nucleotides, the CDR3 is TGTGCCAGTAGTACAAGGGACAGGGGGCCCGGCTACACCTTC. As protein: CASSTRDRGPGYTF.

This sequence joins TRBV27 and TRBJ2-1, with a possible D match to TRBD1 (6 bases). Between the trimmed V and J ends, which lost 2 bases and 7 bases, there was a span of 6 bases. From germline, CDR1 is MNHEY and CDR2 SMNVEV (reference sequence). The CDR3 runs to 12 residues. The CDR3 loop is CASSLQGNEQFF. The DNA of the CDR3 is TGTGCCAGCAGTTTACAGGGGAATGAGCAGTTCTTC.

This clone was detected only once. This chain uses TRBV2 with TRBJ2-5; perhaps TRBD1 as D (5 bases). CDR3 size: 14 residues. Germline loops: CDR1 SNHLY, CDR2 FYNNEI. Trimming cost V 0 bases and J 5 bases, with 10 bases left between them. This chain's CDR3 is CASSEARGRETQYF. In DNA, the CDR3 is TGTGCCAGCAGTGAAGCAAGGGGTAGGGAGACCCAGTACTTC. Variable domain in full (rest from reference TRBV2 and TRBJ2-5): EPEVTQTPSHQVTQMGQEVILRCVPISNHLYFYWYRQILGQKVEFLVSFYNNEISEKSEIFDDQFSVERPDGSNFTLKIRSTKLEDSAMYFCASSEARGRETQYFGPGTRLLVL.

V is TRBV10-2 and J is TRBJ2-1; D is perhaps TRBD1 (6 bases). The germline gives CDR1 WSHSY, CDR2 SAAADI. The V end was cut by 1 base, the J end by 6 bases, with 13 bases between. This CDR3 has 15 amino acids. In DNA, the CDR3 is TGCGCCAGCAGTGAGTTGGCAGGGGTTGGCAATGAGCAGTTCTTC. Translating it yields CASSELAGVGNEQFF.

The chain recombines TRBV27 with TRBJ1-4, with 7 bases identical to TRBD1. CDR3 length: 15 amino acids. Unmatched junction bases numbered 6, after V lost 4 bases and J lost 4 bases. Germline values: CDR1 MNHEY, CDR2 SMNVEV (reference sequence). CDR3 nucleotides: TGTGCCAGCAGTTCCCGACAGGGATATAATGAAAAACTGTTTTTT. Protein: CASSSRQGYNEKLFF.

This clone has more than one count but fewer than ten. The chain carries TRBV25-1 and TRBJ1-2, with 9 bases identical to TRBD1. The CDR3 has 15 amino acids. The trim removed 5 bases at V and 7 bases at J, leaving 11 bases unmatched. The V gene's germline CDR1 is MGHDK and CDR2 SYGVNS. The CDR3: CASSPLTGGASGYTF. The CDR3 nucleotides read TGTGCCAGCAGTCCCCTAACAGGGGGCGCAAGTGGCTACACCTTC.

The rearrangement joins TRBV5-1 to TRBJ2-5, with a tentative D call TRBD1 (6 bases). Looked up from germline, CDR1 is SGHRS and CDR2 is YFSETQ. The V gene lost 4 bases and the J gene lost 6 bases, with 16 bases spanning the gap. CDR3 length: 14 residues. CDR3 nucleotide sequence: TGCGCCAGCAGCGATACGTGGGGGCGAAAGACCCAGTACTTC. Translated, it gives CASSDTWGRKTQYF.

A note on this clone: Compared with germline, one end of the junction differs, possibly owing to a read error. The V call is TRBV28, the J call TRBJ2-4, with D possibly matching TRBD2 (6 bases). This CDR3 has 9 amino acids. Germline V CDR1 and CDR2: MDHEN, SYDVKM. CDR3 sequence reads: CATPGRDDF. Here the CDR3 DNA reads TGTGCCACCCCGGGGCGGGACGACTTC.

This rearrangement joins TRBV2 to TRBJ2-1; possibly TRBD2 for D (6 bases). This CDR3 is built from 14 residues. Germline V gene data show CDR1 as SNHLY and CDR2 as FYNNEI. V was cut by 7 bases and J by 9 bases, with 19 bases left in between. The CDR3 reads CASIREDLSGEQFF. The DNA for the CDR3 is TGTGCCAGCATCAGGGAGGATCTATCGGGTGAGCAGTTCTTC.

This clone was found once. The chain joins TRBV5-4 to TRBJ1-4, with 8 bases aligning to TRBD1. V trimming: 3 bases; J trimming: 7 bases; junction bases outside the gene matches: 5. The CDR3 is made up of 14 amino acids. In germline, CDR1 is SGHNT, CDR2 YYREEE (reference sequence). The CDR3 reads CASSSQGATEKLFF. The CDR3 bases are TGTGCCAGCAGCTCCCAGGGGGCCACTGAAAAACTGTTTTTT.